This T cell receptor (beta chain) came from a study of T cell changes during pregnancy in multiple sclerosis (dated by TCRdb to the late 2010s). About the investigation overall: Changes in the T cell repertoire over the course of pregnancy were examined in this study in women with multiple sclerosis.

CDR1 and CDR2, per the germline V gene, are SGHDN and FVKESK. Counted from cysteine to phenylalanine, this CDR3 has 15 amino acids. Only the CDR3 DNA is retained, 45 bases long and in frame from the first base. V is reduced by 0 bases and J by 1 base, leaving a spacing of 7 bases between them. Library preparation employed the immunoSEQ multiplex PCR assay. TCRdb holds this immuneACCESS table with in-frame rearrangements only. Some clones are missing; in checked studies, unresolved V genes explain under half, and the rest has no known cause. Counted in this sample were about 97,000 clones; approximately 90% of them appeared once. Approximately 0.76% of the sample rests with the top ten. Concerning this clone itself: Its antigen target is currently unknown. No per-base quality is available; no much larger clone lies one base away.

The sequencing used peripheral blood, collected in the second trimester of pregnancy. The chain joins TRBV14 to TRBJ1-5; possibly the D gene is TRBD1, per 5 matching bases. This receptor was taken from a female donor in good health, enrolled as a control in a pregnancy study. Read as DNA, the sequence is TGTGCCAGCAGCCAAGACGGGGGAAGCAATCAGCCCCAGCATTTT. This is translated as CASSQDGGSNQPQHF.